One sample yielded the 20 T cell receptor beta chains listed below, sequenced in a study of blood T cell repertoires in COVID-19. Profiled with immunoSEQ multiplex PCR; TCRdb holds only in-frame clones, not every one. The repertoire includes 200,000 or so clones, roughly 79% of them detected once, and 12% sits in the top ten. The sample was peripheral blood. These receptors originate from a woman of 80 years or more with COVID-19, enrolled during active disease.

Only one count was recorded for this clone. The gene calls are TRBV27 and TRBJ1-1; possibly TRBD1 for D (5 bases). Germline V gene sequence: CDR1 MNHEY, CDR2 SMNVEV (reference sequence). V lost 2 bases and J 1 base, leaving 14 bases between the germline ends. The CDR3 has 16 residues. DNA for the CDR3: TGTGCCAGCAGTTTACAGCTGGACACAAGGAACACTGAAGCTTTCTTT. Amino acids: CASSLQLDTRNTEAFF.

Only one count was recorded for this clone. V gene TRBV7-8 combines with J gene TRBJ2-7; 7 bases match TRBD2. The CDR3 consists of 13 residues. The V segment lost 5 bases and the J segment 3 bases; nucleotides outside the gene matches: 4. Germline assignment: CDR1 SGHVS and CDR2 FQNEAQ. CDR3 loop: CASSHGTIYEQYF. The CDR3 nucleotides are TGTGCCAGCAGCCACGGGACTATCTACGAGCAGTACTTC.

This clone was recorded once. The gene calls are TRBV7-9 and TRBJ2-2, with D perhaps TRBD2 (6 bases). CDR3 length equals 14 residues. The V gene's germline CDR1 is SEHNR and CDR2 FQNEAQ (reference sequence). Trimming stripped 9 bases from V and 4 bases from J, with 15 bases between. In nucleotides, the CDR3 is TGTGCCAGTACCCACTCGGGAGCCACCGGGGAGCTGTTTTTT. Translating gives CASTHSGATGELFF. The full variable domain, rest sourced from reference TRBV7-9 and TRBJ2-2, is DTGVSQNPRHKITKRGQNVTFRCDPISEHNRLYWYRQTLGQGPEFLTYFQNEAQLEKSRLLSDRFSAERPKGSFSTLEIQRTEQGDSAMYLCASTHSGATGELFFGEGSRLTVL.

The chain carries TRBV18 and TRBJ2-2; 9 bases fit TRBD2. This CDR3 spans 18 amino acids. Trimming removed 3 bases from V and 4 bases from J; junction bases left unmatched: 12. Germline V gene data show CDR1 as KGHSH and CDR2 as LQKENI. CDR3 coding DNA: TGTGCCAGCTCACCGTCTCCTTTAGCGGGAGAGGGCACCGGGGAGCTGTTTTTT. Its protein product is CASSPSPLAGEGTGELFF. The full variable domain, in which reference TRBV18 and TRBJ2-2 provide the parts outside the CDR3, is NAGVMQNPRHLVRRRGQEARLRCSPMKGHSHVYWYRQLPEEGLKFMVYLQKENIIDESGMPKERFSAEFPKEGPSILRIQQVVRGDSAAYFCASSPSPLAGEGTGELFFGEGSRLTVL.

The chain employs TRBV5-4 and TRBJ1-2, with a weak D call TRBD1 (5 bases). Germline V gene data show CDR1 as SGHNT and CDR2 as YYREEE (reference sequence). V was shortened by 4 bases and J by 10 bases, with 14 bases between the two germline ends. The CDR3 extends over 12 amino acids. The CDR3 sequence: CASSPRSGDYTF. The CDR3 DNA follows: TGTGCCAGCAGCCCTAGGTCGGGGGACTACACCTTC.

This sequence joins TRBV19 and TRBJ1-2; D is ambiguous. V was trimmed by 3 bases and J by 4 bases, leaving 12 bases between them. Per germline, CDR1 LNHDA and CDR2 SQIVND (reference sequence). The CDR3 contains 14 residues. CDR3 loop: CASSIGRTSYGYTF. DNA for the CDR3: TGTGCCAGTAGTATTGGGAGAACAAGCTATGGCTACACCTTC.

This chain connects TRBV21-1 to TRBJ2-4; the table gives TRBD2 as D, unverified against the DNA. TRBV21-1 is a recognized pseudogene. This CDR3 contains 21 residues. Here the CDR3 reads CASSKRGGWQDPVVAKNIQYF. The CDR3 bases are TGTGCCAGCAGCAAAAGGGGGGGATGGCAGGACCCCGTCGTAGCCAAAAACATTCAGTACTTC.

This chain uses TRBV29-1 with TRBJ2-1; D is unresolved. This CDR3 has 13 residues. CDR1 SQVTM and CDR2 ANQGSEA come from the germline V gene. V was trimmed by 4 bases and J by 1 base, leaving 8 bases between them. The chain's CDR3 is CSVGLASYNEQFF. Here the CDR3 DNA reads TGCAGCGTTGGGTTAGCTTCCTACAATGAGCAGTTCTTC.

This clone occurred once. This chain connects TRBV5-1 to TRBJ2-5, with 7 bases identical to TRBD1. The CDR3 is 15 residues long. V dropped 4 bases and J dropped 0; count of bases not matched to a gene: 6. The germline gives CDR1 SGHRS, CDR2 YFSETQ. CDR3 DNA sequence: TGCGCCAGCAGCCCCACGACAGGGTACCAAGAGACCCAGTACTTC. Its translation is CASSPTTGYQETQYF.

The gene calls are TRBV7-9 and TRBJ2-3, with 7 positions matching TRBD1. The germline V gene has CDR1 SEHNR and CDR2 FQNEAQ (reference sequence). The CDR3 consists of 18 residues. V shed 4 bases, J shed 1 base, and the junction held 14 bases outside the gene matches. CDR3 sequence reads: CASSSGPVRDRGTDTQYF. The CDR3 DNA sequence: TGTGCCAGCAGCTCTGGTCCAGTACGAGACAGGGGCACAGATACGCAGTATTTT.

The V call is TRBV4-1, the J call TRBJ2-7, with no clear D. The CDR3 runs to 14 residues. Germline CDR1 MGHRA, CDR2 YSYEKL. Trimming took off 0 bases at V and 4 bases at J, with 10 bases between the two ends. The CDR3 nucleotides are TGCGCCAGCAGCCAAGATATCAGGAATTACGAGCAGTACTTC. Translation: CASSQDIRNYEQYF.

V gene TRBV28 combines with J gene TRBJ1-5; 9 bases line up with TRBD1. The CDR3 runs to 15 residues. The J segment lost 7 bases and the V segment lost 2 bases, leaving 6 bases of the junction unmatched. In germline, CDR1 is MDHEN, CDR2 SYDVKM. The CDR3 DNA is TGTGCCAGCAGTTTACCAACAGGGGGCCGGCAGCCCCAGCATTTT. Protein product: CASSLPTGGRQPQHF. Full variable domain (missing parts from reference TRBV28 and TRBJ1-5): DVKVTQSSRYLVKRTGEKVFLECVQDMDHENMFWYRQDPGLGLRLIYFSYDVKMKEKGDIPEGYSVSREKKERFSLILESASTNQTSMYLCASSLPTGGRQPQHFGDGTRLSIL.

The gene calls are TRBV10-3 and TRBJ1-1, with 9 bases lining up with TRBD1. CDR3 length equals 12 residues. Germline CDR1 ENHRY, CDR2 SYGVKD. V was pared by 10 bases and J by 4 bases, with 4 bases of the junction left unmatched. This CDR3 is CATGGQGTEAFF. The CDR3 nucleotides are TGTGCCACCGGGGGACAGGGCACTGAAGCTTTCTTT.

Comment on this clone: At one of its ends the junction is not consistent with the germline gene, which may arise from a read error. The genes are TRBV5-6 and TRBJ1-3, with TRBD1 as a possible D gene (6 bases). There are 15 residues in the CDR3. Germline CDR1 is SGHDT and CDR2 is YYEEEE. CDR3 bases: TGTGCCAGCAGCTTGGAACTAGGGGGTGGAAACATCATATATTTT. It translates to CASSLELGGGNIIYF.

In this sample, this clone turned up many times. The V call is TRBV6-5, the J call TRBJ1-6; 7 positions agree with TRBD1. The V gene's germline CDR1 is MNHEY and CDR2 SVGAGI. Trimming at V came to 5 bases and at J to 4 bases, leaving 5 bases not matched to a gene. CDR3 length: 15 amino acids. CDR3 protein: CASSLTGQYNSPLHF. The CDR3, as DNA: TGTGCCAGCAGTCTTACGGGACAGTATAATTCACCCCTCCACTTT.

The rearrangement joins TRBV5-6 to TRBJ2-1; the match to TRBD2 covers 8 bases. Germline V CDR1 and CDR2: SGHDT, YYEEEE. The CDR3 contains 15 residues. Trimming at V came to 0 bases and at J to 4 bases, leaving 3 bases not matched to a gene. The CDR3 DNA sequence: TGTGCCAGCAGCTTGGGTGGCGGGAGGTACAATGAGCAGTTCTTC. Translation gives CASSLGGGRYNEQFF.

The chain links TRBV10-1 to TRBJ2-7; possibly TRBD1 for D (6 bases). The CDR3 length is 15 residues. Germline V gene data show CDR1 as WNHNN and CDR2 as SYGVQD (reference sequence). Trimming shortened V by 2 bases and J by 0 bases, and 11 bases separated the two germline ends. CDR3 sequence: CASSEETDSSYEQYF. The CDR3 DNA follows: TGCGCCAGCAGTGAGGAGACGGACAGCTCCTACGAGCAGTACTTC.

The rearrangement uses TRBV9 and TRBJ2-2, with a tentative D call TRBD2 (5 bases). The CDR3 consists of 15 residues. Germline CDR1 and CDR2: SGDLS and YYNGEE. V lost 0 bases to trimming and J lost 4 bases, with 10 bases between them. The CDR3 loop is CASSVGSSGTGELFF. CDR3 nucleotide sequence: TGTGCCAGCAGCGTAGGTTCCAGCGGCACCGGGGAGCTGTTTTTT.

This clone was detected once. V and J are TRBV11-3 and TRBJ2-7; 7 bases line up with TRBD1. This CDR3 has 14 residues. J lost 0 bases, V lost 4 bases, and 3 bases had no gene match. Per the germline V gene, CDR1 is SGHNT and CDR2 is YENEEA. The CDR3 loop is CASSWGQSSYEQYF. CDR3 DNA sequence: TGTGCCAGCAGCTGGGGACAGAGCTCCTACGAGCAGTACTTC.

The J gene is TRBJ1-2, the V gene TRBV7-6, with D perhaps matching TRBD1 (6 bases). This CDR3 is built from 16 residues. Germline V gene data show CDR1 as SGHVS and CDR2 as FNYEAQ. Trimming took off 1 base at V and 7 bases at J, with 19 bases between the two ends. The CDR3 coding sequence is TGTGCCAGCAGCTTAGATCCGGGGGGGCGCCGCGGTGGCTACACCTTC. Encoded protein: CASSLDPGGRRGGYTF.